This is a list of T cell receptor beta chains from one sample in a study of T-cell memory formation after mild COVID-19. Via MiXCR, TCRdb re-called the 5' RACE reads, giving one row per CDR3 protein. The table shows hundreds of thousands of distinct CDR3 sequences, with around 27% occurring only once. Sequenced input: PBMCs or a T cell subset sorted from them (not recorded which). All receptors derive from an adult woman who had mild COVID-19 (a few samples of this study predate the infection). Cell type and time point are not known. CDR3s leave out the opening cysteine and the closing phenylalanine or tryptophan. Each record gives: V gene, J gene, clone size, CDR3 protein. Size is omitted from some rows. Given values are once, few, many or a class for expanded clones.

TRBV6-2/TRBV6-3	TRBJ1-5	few	ASSYRQGYQPQH
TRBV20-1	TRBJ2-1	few	SAPTGLARNEQF
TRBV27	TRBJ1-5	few	ASSERGNRNQPQH
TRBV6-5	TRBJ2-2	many	ASSYNTGELF
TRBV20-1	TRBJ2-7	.	SASGGRADEQY
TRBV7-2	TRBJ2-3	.	ASSLVGLAGGPADTQY
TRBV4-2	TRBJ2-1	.	ASVPDTAFSYNEQF
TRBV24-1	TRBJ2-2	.	ATSDSRGPLKIWDTGELF
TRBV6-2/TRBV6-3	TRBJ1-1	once	ASSYEAVNTEAF
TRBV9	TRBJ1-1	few	ASSKGKNTEAF
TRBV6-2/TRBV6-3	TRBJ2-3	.	ASETGGMYTQY
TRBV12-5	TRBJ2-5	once	ASALGSLLGETQY
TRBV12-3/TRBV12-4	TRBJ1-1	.	ASSLGGGVNTEAF
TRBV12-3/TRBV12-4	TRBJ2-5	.	ASSLGGSGGFRETQY
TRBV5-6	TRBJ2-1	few	ASKPTGDYNEQF
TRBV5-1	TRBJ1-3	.	ASSPGQGAGNTIY
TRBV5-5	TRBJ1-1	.	ASSPLRQGLNTEAF
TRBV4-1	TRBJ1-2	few	ASSPTPGQTNYGYT
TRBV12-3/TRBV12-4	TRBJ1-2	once	ASSFSGTGGYT
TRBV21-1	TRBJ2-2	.	ASSKAATGLTGELF
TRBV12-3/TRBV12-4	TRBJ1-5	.	ASSSGQGSQPQH
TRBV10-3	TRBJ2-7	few	AISEPLGTGIREEQY
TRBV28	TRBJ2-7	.	ASSLGGTGYEQY
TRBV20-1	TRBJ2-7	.	ALRSSYEQY
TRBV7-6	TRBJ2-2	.	ASSPTLTGTNTGELF
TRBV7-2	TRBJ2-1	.	ASSLGGWDEQF
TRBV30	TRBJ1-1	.	AWRRQGSAEAF
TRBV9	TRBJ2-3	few	ASSVGWVADTQY
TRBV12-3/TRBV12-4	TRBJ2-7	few	ASRRTDGSYEQY
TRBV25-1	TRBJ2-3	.	ATRTFTDTQY
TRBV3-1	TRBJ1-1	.	ASSQGRVNTEAF
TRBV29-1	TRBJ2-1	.	SVEVAGIYNEQF
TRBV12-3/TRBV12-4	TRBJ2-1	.	ASSLSPRSSDEQF
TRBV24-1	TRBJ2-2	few	ATSDPVAGLNTGELF
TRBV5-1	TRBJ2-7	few	ASSLARGISEQY
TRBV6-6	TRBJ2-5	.	ASSYSRAGGHQETQY
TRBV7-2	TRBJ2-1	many	ASSLALEQF
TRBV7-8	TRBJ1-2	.	ASSLGGSYRGYT
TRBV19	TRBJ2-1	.	ASRGRTNEQF
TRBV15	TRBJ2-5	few	ATSETSGSTETQY
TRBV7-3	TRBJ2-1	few	ASSLTGGLWDEQF
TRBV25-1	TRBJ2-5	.	ASRPRGAGEETQY
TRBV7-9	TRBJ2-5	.	ASSYAYLGKETQY
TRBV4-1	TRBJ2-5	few	ASSQRTSGGFQETQY
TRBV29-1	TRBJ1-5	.	SVGDASQPQH
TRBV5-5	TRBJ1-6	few	ASNSHGVQSPLH
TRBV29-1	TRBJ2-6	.	SARETSGANVLT
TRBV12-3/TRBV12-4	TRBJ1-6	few	ASSPPGSSYNSPLH
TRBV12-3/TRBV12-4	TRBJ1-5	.	ASSFGGQANQPQH
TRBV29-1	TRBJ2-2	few	SARLGQLTGELF
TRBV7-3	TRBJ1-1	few	ASSLTDRNTEAF
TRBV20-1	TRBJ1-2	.	SAGGGGDYGYT
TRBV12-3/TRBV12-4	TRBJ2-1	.	ASSFFAGVGNEQF